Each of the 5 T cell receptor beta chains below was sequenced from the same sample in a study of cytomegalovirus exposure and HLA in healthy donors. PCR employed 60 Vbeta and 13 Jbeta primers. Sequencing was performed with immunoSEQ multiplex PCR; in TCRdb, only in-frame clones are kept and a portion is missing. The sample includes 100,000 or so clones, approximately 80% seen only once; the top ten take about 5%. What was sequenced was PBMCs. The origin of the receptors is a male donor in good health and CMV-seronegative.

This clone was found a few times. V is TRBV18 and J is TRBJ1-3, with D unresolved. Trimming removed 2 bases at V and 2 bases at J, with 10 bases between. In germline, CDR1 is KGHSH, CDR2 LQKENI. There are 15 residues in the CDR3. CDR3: CASSPSSSAGNTIYF. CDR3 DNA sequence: TGTGCCAGCTCACCATCCAGTAGCGCTGGAAACACCATATATTTT.

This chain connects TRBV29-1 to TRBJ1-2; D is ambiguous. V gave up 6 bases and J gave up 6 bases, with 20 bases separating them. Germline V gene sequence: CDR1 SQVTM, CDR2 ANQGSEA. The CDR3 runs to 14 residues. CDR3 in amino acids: CSVQIDGRVNGYTF. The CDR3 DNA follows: TGCAGCGTCCAGATAGACGGTCGGGTTAATGGCTACACCTTC.

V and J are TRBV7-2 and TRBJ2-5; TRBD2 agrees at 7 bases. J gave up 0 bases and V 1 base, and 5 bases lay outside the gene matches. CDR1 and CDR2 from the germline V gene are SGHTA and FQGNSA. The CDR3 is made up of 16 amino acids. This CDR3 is CASSLGGLRYQETQYF. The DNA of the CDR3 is TGTGCCAGCAGCTTAGGGGGACTAAGGTACCAAGAGACCCAGTACTTC.

The CDR3 DNA follows: TGTGCCAGCAGACACGGGGGACAGGGCACAGATACGCAGTATTTT. Encoded protein: CASRHGGQGTDTQYF. The rearrangement uses TRBV6-1 and TRBJ2-3, with 8 bases matching TRBD1. The CDR3 sequence is 15 residues long. V shed 6 bases and J 1 base; nucleotides not matched to a gene: 6. Germline assignment: CDR1 MNHNS and CDR2 SASEGT.

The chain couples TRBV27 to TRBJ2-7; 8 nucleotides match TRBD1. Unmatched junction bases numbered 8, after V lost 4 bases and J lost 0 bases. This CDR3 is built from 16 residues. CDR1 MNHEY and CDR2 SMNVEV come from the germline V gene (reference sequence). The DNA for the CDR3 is TGTGCCAGCAGTTCGGGACAGGCTTATGCCTCCTACGAGCAGTACTTC. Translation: CASSSGQAYASYEQYF.